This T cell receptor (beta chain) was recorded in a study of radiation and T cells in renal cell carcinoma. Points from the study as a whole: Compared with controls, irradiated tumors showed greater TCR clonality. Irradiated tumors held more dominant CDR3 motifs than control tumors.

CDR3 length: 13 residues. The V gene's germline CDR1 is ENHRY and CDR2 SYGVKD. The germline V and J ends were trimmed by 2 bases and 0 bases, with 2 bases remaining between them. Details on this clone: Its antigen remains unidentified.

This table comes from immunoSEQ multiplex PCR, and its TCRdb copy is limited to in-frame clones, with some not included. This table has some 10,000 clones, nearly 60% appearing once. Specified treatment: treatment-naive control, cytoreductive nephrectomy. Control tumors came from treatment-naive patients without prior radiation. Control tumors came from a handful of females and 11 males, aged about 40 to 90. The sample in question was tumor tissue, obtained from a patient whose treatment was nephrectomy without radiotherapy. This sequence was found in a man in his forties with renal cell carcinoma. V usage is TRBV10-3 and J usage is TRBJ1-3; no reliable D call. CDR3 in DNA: TGTGCCATCAGTGAGGCCTCTGGAAACACCATATATTTT. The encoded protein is CAISEASGNTIYF.